This T cell receptor beta chain was captured by sequencing in a study of T cells in Graves' hyperthyroidism and ophthalmopathy. Hyperthyroidism in the patients, aged 18 to 65, was newly diagnosed and under 2 months in duration. Diagnosis rested on symptoms, serum thyroxine and TRAb, thyroid ultrasound, and orbital computed tomography. CDR3 length: 14 residues. The ends were cut back, 3 bases at V and 2 bases at J, with 10 bases in the middle. Looked up from germline, CDR1 is LNHNV and CDR2 is YYDKDF (reference sequence). The CDR3 regions of TCR beta were amplified from RNA transcripts. HTBI primers drove first-round RT-PCR of the TCR CDR3. From the multiplex PCR reads, TCRdb called clonotypes with MiXCR, one entry per CDR3 protein. The top ten clones hold around 29% of a sample with around 720,000 distinct CDR3 sequences, 35% of them seen once.

The TCR sequence derives from a woman in her thirties or forties with Graves' hyperthyroidism. What was sequenced was blood. This rearrangement joins TRBV15 to TRBJ1-2; D may be TRBD1 (5 bases). CDR3 DNA: TGTGCCACCAGCAGCAAACAGGAGAACTATGGCTACACCTTC. Translation: CATSSKQENYGYTF.